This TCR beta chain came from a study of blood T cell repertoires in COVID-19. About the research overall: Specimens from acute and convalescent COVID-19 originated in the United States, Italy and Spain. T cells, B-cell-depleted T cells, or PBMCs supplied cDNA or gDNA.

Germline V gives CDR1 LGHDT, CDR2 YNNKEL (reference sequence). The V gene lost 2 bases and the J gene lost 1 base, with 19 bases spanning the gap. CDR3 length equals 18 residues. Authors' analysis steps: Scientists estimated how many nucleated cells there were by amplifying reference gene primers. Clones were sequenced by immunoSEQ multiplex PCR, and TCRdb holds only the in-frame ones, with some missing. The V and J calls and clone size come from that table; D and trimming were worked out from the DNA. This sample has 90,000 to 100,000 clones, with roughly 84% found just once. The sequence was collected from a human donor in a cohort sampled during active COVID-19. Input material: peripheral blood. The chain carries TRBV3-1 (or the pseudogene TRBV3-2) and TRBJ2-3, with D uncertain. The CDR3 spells CASSQSFRQRPGTDTQYF. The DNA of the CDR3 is TGTGCCAGCAGCCAAAGCTTTCGGCAGCGTCCGGGCACAGATACGCAGTATTTT.